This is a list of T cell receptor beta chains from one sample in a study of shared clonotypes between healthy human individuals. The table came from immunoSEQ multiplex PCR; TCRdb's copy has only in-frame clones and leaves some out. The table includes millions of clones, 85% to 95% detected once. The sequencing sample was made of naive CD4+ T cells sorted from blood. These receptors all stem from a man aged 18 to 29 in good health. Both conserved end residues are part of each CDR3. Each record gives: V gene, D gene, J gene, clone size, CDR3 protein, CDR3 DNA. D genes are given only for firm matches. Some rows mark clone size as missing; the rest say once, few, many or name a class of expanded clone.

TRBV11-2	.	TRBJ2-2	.	CASSSDYDTGELFF	TGTGCCAGCAGCTCGGACTATGACACCGGGGAGCTGTTTTTT
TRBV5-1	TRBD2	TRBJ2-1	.	CASSSVTGTSGYNEQFF	TGCGCCAGCAGCTCTGTGACCGGGACTAGCGGCTACAATGAGCAGTTCTTC
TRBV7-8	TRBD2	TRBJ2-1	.	CASSWSGLADNEQFF	TGTGCCAGCAGCTGGAGCGGACTAGCGGACAATGAGCAGTTCTTC
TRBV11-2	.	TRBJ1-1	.	CASSLGQNTEAFF	TGTGCCAGCAGCTTAGGTCAGAACACTGAAGCTTTCTTT
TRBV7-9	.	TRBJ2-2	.	CASSLTPGGTGELFF	TGTGCCAGCAGCTTAACCCCCGGGGGCACCGGGGAGCTGTTTTTT
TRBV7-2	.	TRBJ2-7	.	CASSLGARVYEQYF	TGTGCCAGCAGCTTAGGTGCTCGGGTCTACGAGCAGTACTTC
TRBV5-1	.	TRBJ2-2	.	CASSLDVSQGTAGELFF	TGCGCCAGCAGCTTGGACGTTTCACAGGGTACCGCCGGGGAGCTGTTTTTT
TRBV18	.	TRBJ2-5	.	CASSPGAQQETQYF	TGTGCCAGCTCACCCGGGGCTCAGCAAGAGACCCAGTACTTC
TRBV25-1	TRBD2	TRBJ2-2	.	CASSESRLAVGTGELFF	TGTGCCAGCAGTGAATCCCGACTAGCGGTGGGCACCGGGGAGCTGTTTTTT
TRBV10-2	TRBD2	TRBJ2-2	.	CASSEMGQTVAGGLTGELFF	TGCGCCAGCAGTGAGATGGGACAGACCGTAGCGGGAGGACTCACCGGGGAGCTGTTTTTT
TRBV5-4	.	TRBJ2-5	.	CASSGQETQYF	TGTGCCAGCAGCGGGCAAGAGACCCAGTACTTC
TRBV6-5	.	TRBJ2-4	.	CASSRGALAKNIQYF	TGTGCCAGCAGTAGAGGGGCGCTAGCCAAAAACATTCAGTACTTC
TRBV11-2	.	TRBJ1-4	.	CASSLGPLLFF	TGTGCCAGCAGCTTAGGGCCTTTACTGTTTTTT
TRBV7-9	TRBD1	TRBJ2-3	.	CASSPGPGQGADTQYF	TGTGCCAGCAGCCCCGGGCCGGGACAGGGGGCGGATACGCAGTATTTT
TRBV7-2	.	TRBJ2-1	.	CASSLADSTYNEQFF	TGTGCCAGCAGCCTGGCGGACAGCACCTACAATGAGCAGTTCTTC
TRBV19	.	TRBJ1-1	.	CASSRGGVNTEAFF	TGTGCCAGTAGCAGGGGTGGGGTAAACACTGAAGCTTTCTTT
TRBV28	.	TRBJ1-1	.	CASSFLGGEDTEAFF	TGTGCCAGCAGTTTTTTAGGGGGGGAGGACACTGAAGCTTTCTTT
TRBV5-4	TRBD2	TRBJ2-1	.	CASSPGTSGAYNEQFF	TGTGCCAGCAGCCCAGGGACTAGCGGAGCTTACAATGAGCAGTTCTTC
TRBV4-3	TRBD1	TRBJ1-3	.	CASSPQGQGVTGNTIYF	TGCGCCAGCAGCCCCCAAGGACAGGGAGTGACGGGAAACACCATATATTTT
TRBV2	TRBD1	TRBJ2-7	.	CASPPGQGSEQYF	TGTGCCAGCCCTCCGGGACAGGGATCCGAGCAGTACTTC
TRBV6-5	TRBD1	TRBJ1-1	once	CASSLRDRRTEAFF	TGTGCCAGCAGTCTCCGGGACAGACGGACTGAAGCTTTCTTT
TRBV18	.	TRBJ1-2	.	CASSPGLDSNYGYTF	TGTGCCAGCTCACCGGGACTCGACAGTAACTATGGCTACACCTTC
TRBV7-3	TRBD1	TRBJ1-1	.	CASSPKRTGGGTEAFF	TGTGCCAGCAGCCCGAAGAGGACAGGGGGAGGCACTGAAGCTTTCTTT
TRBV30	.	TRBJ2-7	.	CAWSVQNADPYF	TGTGCCTGGAGTGTACAGAATGCCGACCCGTACTTC
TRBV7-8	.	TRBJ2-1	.	CASSLVAIFADEQFF	TGTGCCAGCAGCTTAGTTGCTATTTTCGCAGATGAGCAGTTCTTC
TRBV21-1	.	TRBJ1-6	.	CASSKEESSYNSPLHF	TGTGCCAGCAGCAAAGAGGAGAGCTCCTATAATTCACCCCTCCACTTT
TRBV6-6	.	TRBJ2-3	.	CASTRDTDTQYF	TGTGCCAGCACGCGGGACACAGATACGCAGTATTTT
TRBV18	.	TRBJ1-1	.	CASSPQTDGYTEAFF	TGTGCCAGCTCACCACAAACAGACGGATACACTGAAGCTTTCTTT
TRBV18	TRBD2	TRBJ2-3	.	CASSQLREGNTQYF	TGTGCCAGCTCACAACTAAGGGAGGGAAATACGCAGTATTTT
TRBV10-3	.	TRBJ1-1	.	CAISEGVGMKEETEAFF	TGTGCCATCAGTGAGGGTGTTGGGATGAAGGAGGAAACTGAAGCTTTCTTT
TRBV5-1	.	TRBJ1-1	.	CASSLSGMNTEAFF	TGCGCCAGCAGCTTGTCGGGGATGAACACTGAAGCTTTCTTT
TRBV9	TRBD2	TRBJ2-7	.	CASSVGLAGGEQYF	TGTGCCAGCAGCGTAGGACTAGCGGGGGGCGAGCAGTACTTC
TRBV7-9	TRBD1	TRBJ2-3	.	CASKFQRPGQISSDTQYF	TGTGCCAGTAAATTTCAACGACCGGGACAGATTTCCTCAGATACGCAGTATTTT
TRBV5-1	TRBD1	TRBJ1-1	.	CASSQQGALGTEAFF	TGCGCCAGCAGCCAACAGGGGGCGCTTGGCACTGAAGCTTTCTTT
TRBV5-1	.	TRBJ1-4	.	CASSLYLGGTNEKLFF	TGCGCCAGCAGCTTGTATCTCGGGGGTACTAATGAAAAACTGTTTTTT
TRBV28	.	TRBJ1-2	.	CASTRGGGYTF	TGTGCCAGCACCCGGGGTGGGGGCTACACCTTC
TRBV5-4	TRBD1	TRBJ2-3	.	CASTPGGRGLSDTQYF	TGTGCCAGCACCCCCGGGGGCAGGGGGCTCTCAGATACGCAGTATTTT
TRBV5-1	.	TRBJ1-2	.	CASSSAGPYGYTF	TGCGCCAGCAGCTCGGCAGGGCCCTATGGCTACACCTTC
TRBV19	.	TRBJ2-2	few	CASRGDGFTGELFF	TGTGCCAGTAGAGGGGACGGATTCACCGGGGAGCTGTTTTTT
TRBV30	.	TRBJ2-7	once	CAWSVSFSYEQYF	TGTGCCTGGAGTGTCAGTTTCTCTTACGAGCAGTACTTC
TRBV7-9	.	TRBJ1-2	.	CASSLGGTSTYGYTF	TGTGCCAGCAGCTTAGGGGGGACATCTACTTATGGCTACACCTTC
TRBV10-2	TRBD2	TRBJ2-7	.	CASLVGGRQEQYF	TGCGCCAGCCTAGTGGGAGGGCGCCAAGAGCAGTACTTC
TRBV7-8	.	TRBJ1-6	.	CASSLAQTLMDSPLHF	TGTGCCAGCAGCTTAGCTCAAACGCTGATGGATTCACCCCTCCACTTT
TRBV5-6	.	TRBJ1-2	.	CASSAGSYGYTF	TGTGCCAGCAGCGCAGGATCCTATGGCTACACCTTC
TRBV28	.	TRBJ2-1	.	CAIFASGTASYNEQFF	TGTGCCATTTTCGCATCCGGGACGGCCTCCTACAATGAGCAGTTCTTC
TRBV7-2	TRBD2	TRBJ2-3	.	CASSLIGGSVDTQYF	TGTGCCAGCAGCTTAATAGGCGGGAGTGTAGATACGCAGTATTTT
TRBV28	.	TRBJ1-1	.	CASSLRENTEAFF	TGTGCCAGCAGTTTGAGGGAGAACACTGAAGCTTTCTTT
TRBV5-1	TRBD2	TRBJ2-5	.	CASSFPGGPETQYF	TGCGCCAGCAGCTTTCCGGGGGGGCCTGAGACCCAGTACTTC
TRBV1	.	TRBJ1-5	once	CTSDLGTGRNQPQHF	TGCACCAGCGACCTTGGGACCGGGAGGAATCAGCCCCAGCATTTT
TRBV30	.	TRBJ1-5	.	CAWSNRGNQPQHF	TGTGCCTGGAGTAACAGGGGCAATCAGCCCCAGCATTTT
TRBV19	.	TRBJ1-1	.	CASSILQFSTEAFF	TGTGCCAGTAGTATTCTTCAATTTTCTACTGAAGCTTTCTTT
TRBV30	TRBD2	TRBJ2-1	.	CAWSITSGSPYNEQFF	TGTGCCTGGAGTATAACTAGCGGGAGCCCCTACAATGAGCAGTTCTTC
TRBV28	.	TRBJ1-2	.	CASTLRAAYGYTF	TGTGCCAGCACCCTTCGGGCGGCCTATGGCTACACCTTC
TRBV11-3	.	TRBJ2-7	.	CASSSQGGCTGQYF	TGTGCCAGCAGCTCCCAGGGTGGATGTACAGGGCAGTACTTC
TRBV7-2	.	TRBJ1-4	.	CASSLRGGGEKLFF	TGTGCCAGCAGCTTACGCGGGGGCGGTGAAAAACTGTTTTTT